Below, one T cell receptor (beta chain) is given with its context. These data belong to a study of cytotoxic CD8 clonotypes in ibrutinib-treated CLL. Sequencing used immunoSEQ multiplex PCR; TCRdb keeps in-frame clones, though not all of them. The sample contains 250,000 to 350,000 clones, 76% of which appear only once. The V end lost 5 bases, the J end lost 4 bases, and 17 bases lay between the germline ends. The CDR3 has 16 residues. Per the germline V gene, CDR1 is SGHVS and CDR2 is FNYEAQ. The J gene is TRBJ1-4, the V gene TRBV7-6, with D tentatively TRBD1 (6 bases). The receptor comes from a human donor with chronic lymphocytic leukemia. This specimen consisted of PBMCs, obtained at disease progression, from a patient treated with ibrutinib. The CDR3, as DNA: TGTGCCAGCAGCAGGGGGGGCACAGGTTATAATGAAAAACTGTTTTTT. Encoded protein: CASSRGGTGYNEKLFF. Full variable domain (missing parts from reference TRBV7-6 and TRBJ1-4): GAGVSQSPRYKVTKRGQDVALRCDPISGHVSLYWYRQALGQGPEFLTYFNYEAQQDKSGLPNDRFSAERPEGSISTLTIQRTEQRDSAMYRCASSRGGTGYNEKLFFGSGTQLSVL.